This TCR beta chain is drawn from a study of CD8 T cells in ankylosing spondylitis. The V end was cut by 5 bases, the J end by 2 bases, with 15 bases between. This CDR3 has 15 residues. Germline V gene lookup returns CDR1 MNHEY and CDR2 SVGEGT. Broader study findings: Some of these motif variants have turned up before, in reports on reactive arthritis synovial fluid and blood. Seemingly distinctive of ankylosing spondylitis blood was a TCR beta motif formed by eight highly homologous variants.

Quantitative 5'-RACE with molecular barcodes produced the TCR beta libraries. TCRdb independently ran MiXCR on the 5' RACE reads; one entry per CDR3 protein. The sample lists more than 500,000 distinct CDR3 sequences, approximately 5.3% seen once, with under 4.5% in the top ten. This clonotype was seen repeatedly, ten times or more. Antigen specificity is unknown. Material: blood, either unsorted or a sorted T cell fraction (not recorded which). The clonotype originates from a male donor with ankylosing spondylitis. This chain uses TRBV6-2 or TRBV6-3 with TRBJ2-5; D perhaps matches TRBD1 (6 bases). The CDR3 sequence: CASSLRTVVQETQYF. The DNA of the CDR3 is TGTGCCAGCAGTCTACGGACAGTAGTTCAAGAGACCCAGTACTTC.